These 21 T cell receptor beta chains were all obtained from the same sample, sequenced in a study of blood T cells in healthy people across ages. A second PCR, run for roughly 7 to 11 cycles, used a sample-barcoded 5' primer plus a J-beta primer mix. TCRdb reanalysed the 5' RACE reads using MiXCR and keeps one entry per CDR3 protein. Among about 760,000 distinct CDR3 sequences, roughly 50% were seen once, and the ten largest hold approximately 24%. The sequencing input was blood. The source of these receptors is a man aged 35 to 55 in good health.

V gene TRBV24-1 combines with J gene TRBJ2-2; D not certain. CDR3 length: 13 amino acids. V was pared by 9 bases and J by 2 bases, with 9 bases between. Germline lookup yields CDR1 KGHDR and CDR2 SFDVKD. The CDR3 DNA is TGTGCCACCCTTGATGTTAACACCGGGGAGCTGTTTTTT. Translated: CATLDVNTGELFF.

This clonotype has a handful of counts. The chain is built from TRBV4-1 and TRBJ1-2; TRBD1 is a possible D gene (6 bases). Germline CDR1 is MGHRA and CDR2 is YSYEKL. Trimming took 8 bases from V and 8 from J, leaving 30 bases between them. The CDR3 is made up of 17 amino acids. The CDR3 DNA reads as TGCGCCAGCTCCCTATATCGGGCGCGGGGGCACTCCGGCGGCTACACCTTC. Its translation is CASSLYRARGHSGGYTF.

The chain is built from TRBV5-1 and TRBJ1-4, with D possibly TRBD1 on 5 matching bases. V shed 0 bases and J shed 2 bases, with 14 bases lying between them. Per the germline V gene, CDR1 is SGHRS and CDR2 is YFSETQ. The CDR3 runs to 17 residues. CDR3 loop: CASSLAETGATNEKLFF. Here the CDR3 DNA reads TGCGCCAGCAGCTTGGCCGAAACAGGAGCGACTAATGAAAAACTGTTTTTT.

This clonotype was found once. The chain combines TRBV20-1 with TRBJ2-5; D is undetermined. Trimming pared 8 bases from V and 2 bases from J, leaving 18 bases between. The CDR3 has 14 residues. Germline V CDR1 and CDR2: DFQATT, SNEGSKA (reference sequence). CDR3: CSTVRPQGQETQYF. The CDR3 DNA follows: TGCAGTACCGTACGGCCACAAGGGCAAGAGACCCAGTACTTC.

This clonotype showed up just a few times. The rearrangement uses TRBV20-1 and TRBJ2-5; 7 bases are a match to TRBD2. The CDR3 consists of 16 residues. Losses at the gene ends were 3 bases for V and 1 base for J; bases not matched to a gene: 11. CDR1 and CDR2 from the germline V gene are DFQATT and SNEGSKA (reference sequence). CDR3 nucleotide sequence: TGCAGTGCTAGTATTCCCCGGGGAGGGGTCCAAGAGACCCAGTACTTC. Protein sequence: CSASIPRGGVQETQYF.

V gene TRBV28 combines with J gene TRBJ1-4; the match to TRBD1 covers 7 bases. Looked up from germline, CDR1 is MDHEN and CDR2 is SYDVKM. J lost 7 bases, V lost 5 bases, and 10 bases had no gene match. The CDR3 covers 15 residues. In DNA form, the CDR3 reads TGTGCCAGCAGTGCACGCGACAGGGTTGCTGAAAAACTGTTTTTT. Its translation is CASSARDRVAEKLFF.

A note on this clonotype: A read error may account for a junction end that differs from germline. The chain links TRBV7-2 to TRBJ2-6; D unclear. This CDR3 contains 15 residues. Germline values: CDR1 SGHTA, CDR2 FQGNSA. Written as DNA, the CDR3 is TGTGCCAGCAGCTTGGGTCCCCCTGGGACCAACGTCCTGACTTTC. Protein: CASSLGPPGTNVLTF.

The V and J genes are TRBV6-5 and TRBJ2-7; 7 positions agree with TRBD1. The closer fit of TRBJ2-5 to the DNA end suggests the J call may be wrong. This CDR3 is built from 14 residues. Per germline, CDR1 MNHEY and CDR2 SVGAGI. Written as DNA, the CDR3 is TGTGCCAGCAGTCCAGGGGGAATCATAGAGACCCAGTACTTC. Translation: CASSPGGIIETQYF.

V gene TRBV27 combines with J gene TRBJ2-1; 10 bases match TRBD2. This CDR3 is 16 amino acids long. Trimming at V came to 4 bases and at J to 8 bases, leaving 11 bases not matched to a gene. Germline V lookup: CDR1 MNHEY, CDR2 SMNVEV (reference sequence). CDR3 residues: CASSSRAGGFSDEQFF. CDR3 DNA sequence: TGTGCCAGCAGTTCCAGAGCGGGAGGGTTTAGCGATGAGCAGTTCTTC.

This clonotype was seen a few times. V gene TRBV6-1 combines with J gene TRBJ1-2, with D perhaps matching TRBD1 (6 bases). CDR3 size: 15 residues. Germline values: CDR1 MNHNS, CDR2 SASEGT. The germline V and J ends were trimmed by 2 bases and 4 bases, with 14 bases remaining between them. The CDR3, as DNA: TGTGCCAGCAGTGAACTCAAGACAGGAAGCTATGGCTACACCTTC. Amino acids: CASSELKTGSYGYTF.

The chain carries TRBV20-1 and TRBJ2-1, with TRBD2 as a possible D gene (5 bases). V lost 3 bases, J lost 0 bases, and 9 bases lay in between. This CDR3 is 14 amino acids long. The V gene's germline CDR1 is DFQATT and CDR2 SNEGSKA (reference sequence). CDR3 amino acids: CSARPAASYNEQFF. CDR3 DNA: TGCAGTGCTAGGCCAGCGGCCTCCTACAATGAGCAGTTCTTC.

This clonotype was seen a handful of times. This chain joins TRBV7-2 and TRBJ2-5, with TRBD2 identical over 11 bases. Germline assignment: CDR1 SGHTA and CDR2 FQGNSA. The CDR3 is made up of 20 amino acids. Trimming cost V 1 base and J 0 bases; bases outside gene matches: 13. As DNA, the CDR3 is TGTGCCAGCAGCTTAGTACTACCCGGGACTAGCGGCCTGTACCAAGAGACCCAGTACTTC. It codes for CASSLVLPGTSGLYQETQYF.

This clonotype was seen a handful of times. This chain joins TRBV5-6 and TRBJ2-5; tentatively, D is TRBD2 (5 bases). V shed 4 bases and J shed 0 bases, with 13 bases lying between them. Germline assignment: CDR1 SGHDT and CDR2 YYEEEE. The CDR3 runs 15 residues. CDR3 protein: CASSPSREYQETQYF. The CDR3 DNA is TGTGCCAGCAGCCCGTCTCGGGAATACCAAGAGACCCAGTACTTC. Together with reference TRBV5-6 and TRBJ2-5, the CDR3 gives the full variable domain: DAGVTQSPTHLIKTRGQQVTLRCSPKSGHDTVSWYQQALGQGPQFIFQYYEEEERQRGNFPDRFSGHQFPNYSSELNVNALLLGDSALYLCASSPSREYQETQYFGPGTRLLVL.

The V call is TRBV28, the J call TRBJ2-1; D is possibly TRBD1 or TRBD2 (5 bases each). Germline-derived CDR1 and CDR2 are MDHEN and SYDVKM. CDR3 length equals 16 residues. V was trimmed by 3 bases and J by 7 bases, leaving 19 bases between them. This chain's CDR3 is CASSLAGTDPMNEQFF. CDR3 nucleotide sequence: TGTGCCAGCAGTTTGGCCGGGACGGACCCTATGAATGAGCAGTTCTTC.

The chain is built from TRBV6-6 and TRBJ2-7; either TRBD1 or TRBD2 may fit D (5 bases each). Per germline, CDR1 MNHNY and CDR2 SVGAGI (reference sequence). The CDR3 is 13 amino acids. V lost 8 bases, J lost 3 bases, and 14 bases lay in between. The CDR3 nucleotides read TGTGCCAGCCTTCGGGGCAGAGGCTACGAGCAGTACTTC. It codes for CASLRGRGYEQYF.

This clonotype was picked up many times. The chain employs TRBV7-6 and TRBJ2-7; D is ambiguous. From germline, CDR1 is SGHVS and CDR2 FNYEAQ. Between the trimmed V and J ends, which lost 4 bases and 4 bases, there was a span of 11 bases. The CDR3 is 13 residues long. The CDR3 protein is CASSSNKGYEQYF. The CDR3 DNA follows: TGTGCCAGCAGCTCAAACAAAGGTTACGAGCAGTACTTC.

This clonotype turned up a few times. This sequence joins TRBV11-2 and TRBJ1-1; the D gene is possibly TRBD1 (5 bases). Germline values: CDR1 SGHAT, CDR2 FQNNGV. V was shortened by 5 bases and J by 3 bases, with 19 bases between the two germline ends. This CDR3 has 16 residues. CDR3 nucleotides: TGTGCCAGCAGCCGAAATCCTGATCCCAGGGACACTGAAGCTTTCTTT. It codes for CASSRNPDPRDTEAFF.

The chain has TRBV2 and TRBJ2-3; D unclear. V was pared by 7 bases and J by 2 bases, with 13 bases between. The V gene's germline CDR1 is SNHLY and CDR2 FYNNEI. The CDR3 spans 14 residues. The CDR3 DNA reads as TGTGCCAGCAAGGAGACTCATTCCACAGATACGCAGTATTTT. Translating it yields CASKETHSTDTQYF. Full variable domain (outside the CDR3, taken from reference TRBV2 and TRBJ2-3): EPEVTQTPSHQVTQMGQEVILRCVPISNHLYFYWYRQILGQKVEFLVSFYNNEISEKSEIFDDQFSVERPDGSNFTLKIRSTKLEDSAMYFCASKETHSTDTQYFGPGTRLTVL.

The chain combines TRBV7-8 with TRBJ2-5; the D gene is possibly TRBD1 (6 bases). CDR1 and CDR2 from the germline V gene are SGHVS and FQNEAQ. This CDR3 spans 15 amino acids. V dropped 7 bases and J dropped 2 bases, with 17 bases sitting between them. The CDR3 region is CASTLSTGQQETQYF. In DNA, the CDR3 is TGTGCCAGCACCCTCTCGACAGGTCAACAAGAGACCCAGTACTTC.

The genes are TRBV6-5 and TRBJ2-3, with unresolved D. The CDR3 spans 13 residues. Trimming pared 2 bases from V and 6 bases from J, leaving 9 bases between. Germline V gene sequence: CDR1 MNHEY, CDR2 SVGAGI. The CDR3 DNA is TGTGCCAGCAGTTACGGATTTGTGGATACGCAGTATTTT. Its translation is CASSYGFVDTQYF.

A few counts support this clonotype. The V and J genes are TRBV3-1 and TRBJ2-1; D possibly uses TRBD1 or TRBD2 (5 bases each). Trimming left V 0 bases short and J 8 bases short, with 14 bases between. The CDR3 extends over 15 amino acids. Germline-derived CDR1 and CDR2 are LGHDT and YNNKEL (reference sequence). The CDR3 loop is CASSQDGTSMDEQFF. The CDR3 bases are TGTGCCAGCAGCCAAGACGGGACCTCTATGGATGAGCAGTTCTTC.